This T cell receptor (beta chain) is from a study of memory CD4+ T cells and cytomegalovirus serostatus. Study results and limitations: CD4+ memory repertoires contained about 40% of the roughly 150 reported CMV TCRbeta sequences. Median bootstrapped AUC for CMV status was around 0.96 originally, 0.9 to 0.93 US-trained.

Germline assignment: CDR1 SGHDT and CDR2 YYEEEE. This CDR3 is 17 amino acids long. Trimming removed 2 bases from V and 7 bases from J, with 19 bases in between. The sort gate was single viable CD3+CD4+CD8-CD45RO+ cells for memory CD4+ T cells. Serostatus was set by detecting CMV pp150, pp28, p38, p52 IgG. To note about this clone: Antigen: not known.

Per the original data handling: Out-of-frame sequences were removed, leaving around 2.2 million distinct TCRbeta sequences. Sequencing was performed with immunoSEQ multiplex PCR; in TCRdb, only in-frame clones are kept and a portion is missing. V and J calls and clone size follow that table, whereas D and trimming were derived from the DNA. The sample lists approximately 44,000 clones, approximately 82% occurring once. The sequence was obtained from an adult in good health and CMV-seronegative. The genes are TRBV5-6 and TRBJ1-6; D is possibly TRBD1 (6 bases). Sample: memory CD4+ T cells from blood. The CDR3 DNA reads as TGTGCCAGCAGCTTCGGCTACGGGGGCCCAACCAATTCACCCCTCCACTTT. It is translated as CASSFGYGGPTNSPLHF.